These 29 T cell receptor beta chains came from one sample sequenced in a study of beta chain features in type 1 diabetes. The study reverse transcribed the entire isolated RNA, so it sequenced expressed TCRB transcripts. Data came from immunoSEQ multiplex PCR; TCRdb stores just in-frame clones and leaves some out. The table has 250,000 to 300,000 clones, roughly 25% seen once. These receptors have no known antigen. Study-wide results and caveats: In every one of the four CD4+ subsets, TCRB CDR3s were moderately but significantly shorter in Type 1 diabetes patients.

The specimen was naive CD4+ T cells from blood. Source of these receptors: a woman under 40 with type 1 diabetes.

This clone was observed a handful of times. The rearrangement uses TRBV15 and TRBJ1-1, with no clear D. V gave up 3 bases and J gave up 10 bases, with 12 bases separating them. Germline values: CDR1 LNHNV, CDR2 YYDKDF (reference sequence). This CDR3 region has 12 residues. CDR3 loop: CATSSGFGGAFF. CDR3 nucleotides: TGTGCCACCAGCAGTGGATTTGGCGGAGCTTTCTTT.

This clone occurred a few times. The rearrangement joins TRBV28 to TRBJ2-5; tentatively, D is TRBD1 (5 bases). From germline, CDR1 is MDHEN and CDR2 SYDVKM. The V end lost 3 bases, the J end lost 5 bases, and 13 bases lay between the germline ends. This CDR3 has 14 amino acids. CDR3: CASSFQGQYETQYF. The CDR3 region has the DNA TGTGCCAGCAGTTTTCAGGGTCAATATGAGACCCAGTACTTC.

This clone was counted only a few times. This sequence joins TRBV25-1 and TRBJ2-1, with 8 bases fitting TRBD2. With V trimmed by 3 bases and J by 7 bases, 8 bases remained unmatched. Germline CDR1 reads MGHDK; CDR2 reads SYGVNS. The length of the CDR3 is 15 residues. CDR3 in DNA: TGTGCCAGCAGTGATCCCGGGAGGGGGGATAATGAGCAGTTCTTC. Translating it yields CASSDPGRGDNEQFF. Full variable domain (remainder filled in from reference TRBV25-1 and TRBJ2-1): EADIYQTPRYLVIGTGKKITLECSQTMGHDKMYWYQQDPGMELHLIHYSYGVNSTEKGDLSSESTVSRIRTEHFPLTLESARPSHTSQYLCASSDPGRGDNEQFFGPGTRLTVL.

This sequence joins TRBV5-1 and TRBJ2-7, with 10 positions matching TRBD2. Germline CDR1 and CDR2: SGHRS and YFSETQ. This CDR3 is built from 17 residues. With 1 base clipped from V and 2 bases from J, the junction kept 9 bases outside the gene matches. CDR3 in amino acids: CASSLTASGSSPYEQYF. Here the CDR3 DNA reads TGCGCCAGCAGCTTGACGGCTAGCGGGAGTAGCCCCTACGAGCAGTACTTC.

This clone was observed a handful of times. The rearrangement uses TRBV27 and TRBJ2-1; 7 bases agree with TRBD2. The CDR3 has 12 amino acids. With 2 bases clipped from V and 9 bases from J, the junction kept 1 base outside the gene matches. In germline, CDR1 is MNHEY, CDR2 SMNVEV (reference sequence). The CDR3 nucleotides are TGTGCCAGCAGTTTAGGCGGGAGTGAGCAGTTCTTC. Translating it yields CASSLGGSEQFF.

A remark on this clone: A read error may account for a junction end that differs from germline. The chain combines TRBV4-2 with TRBJ2-7, with D maybe TRBD2 (5 bases). This CDR3 is 17 amino acids long. Looked up from germline, CDR1 is LGHNA and CDR2 is YNFKEQ. Here the CDR3 reads CASSQAEEFGGLTEQDF. The CDR3 DNA reads as TGTGCCAGCAGCCAAGCGGAGGAGTTCGGCGGATTGACCGAGCAGGACTTC.

This sequence joins TRBV19 and TRBJ1-1; TRBD1 aligns across 8 bases. The CDR3 runs 15 residues. Germline V gene lookup returns CDR1 LNHDA and CDR2 SQIVND (reference sequence). V shed 3 bases and J 4 bases; nucleotides not matched to a gene: 7. The CDR3 protein is CASSIRSRGPTEAFF. The CDR3 bases are TGTGCCAGTAGTATTAGGAGCAGGGGGCCCACTGAAGCTTTCTTT.

The V and J genes are TRBV29-1 and TRBJ2-1; TRBD2 matches at 12 bases. The J segment lost 8 bases and the V segment lost 7 bases, leaving 9 bases of the junction unmatched. Germline CDR1 SQVTM, CDR2 ANQGSEA. The CDR3 length is 14 residues. The CDR3 bases are TGCAGCGCTGGACTAGCGGGACACCAGGATGAGCAGTTCTTC. Encoded protein: CSAGLAGHQDEQFF.

This clone has more than one count but fewer than ten. The chain recombines TRBV29-1 with TRBJ2-2; the D gene is possibly TRBD2 (6 bases). This CDR3 is built from 15 residues. The germline V gene encodes CDR1 SQVTM and CDR2 ANQGSEA. Deletions cut 0 bases from V and 2 bases from J, with 10 bases between. DNA for the CDR3: TGCAGCGTTGAAGATGGGGGGTCCAACACCGGGGAGCTGTTTTTT. This encodes CSVEDGGSNTGELFF.

This clone was found a few times. The chain joins TRBV29-1 to TRBJ2-3; 9 positions match TRBD2. CDR1 and CDR2 from the germline V gene are SQVTM and ANQGSEA. CDR3 length: 14 amino acids. V shed 3 bases and J 2 bases; nucleotides not matched to a gene: 3. CDR3 protein: CSVDLAGPTDTQYF. The CDR3 DNA sequence: TGCAGCGTTGACCTAGCGGGACCCACAGATACGCAGTATTTT.

The chain carries TRBV18 and TRBJ2-1, with a tentative D call TRBD2 (6 bases). From germline, CDR1 is KGHSH and CDR2 LQKENI. The CDR3 loop spans 16 amino acids. Trimming left V 0 bases short and J 5 bases short, with 14 bases between. The CDR3 here is CASSPPGGSRDNEQFF. In DNA, the CDR3 is TGTGCCAGCTCACCACCCGGGGGATCGAGGGACAATGAGCAGTTCTTC. The full variable domain, its missing parts supplied by reference TRBV18 and TRBJ2-1, is NAGVMQNPRHLVRRRGQEARLRCSPMKGHSHVYWYRQLPEEGLKFMVYLQKENIIDESGMPKERFSAEFPKEGPSILRIQQVVRGDSAAYFCASSPPGGSRDNEQFFGPGTRLTVL.

This clone was seen a handful of times. The genes are TRBV7-2 and TRBJ2-1; TRBD2 aligns across 10 bases. The trim removed 5 bases at V and 5 bases at J, leaving 6 bases unmatched. The CDR3 runs 15 residues. Germline assignment: CDR1 SGHTA and CDR2 FQGNSA. CDR3 sequence (DNA): TGTGCCAGCAGCATGACTAGCGGGTATAACAATGAGCAGTTCTTC. Residues: CASSMTSGYNNEQFF.

In this sample, this clone turned up a few times. Here the CDR3 reads CSVEVQGAAEQYF. The CDR3 coding sequence is TGCAGCGTTGAGGTGCAGGGGGCGGCCGAGCAGTACTTC. The chain joins TRBV29-1 to TRBJ2-7, with 8 bases fitting TRBD1. This CDR3 comprises 13 residues. Germline V gene sequence: CDR1 SQVTM, CDR2 ANQGSEA. The J segment lost 6 bases and the V segment lost 3 bases, leaving 7 bases of the junction unmatched.

This clone was detected only a few times. The chain combines TRBV7-3 with TRBJ2-7; D is perhaps TRBD2 (5 bases). The CDR3 is 16 amino acids. Trimming shortened V by 5 bases and J by 0 bases, and 17 bases separated the two germline ends. CDR1 is SGHTA and CDR2 is FQGTGA in the germline V gene. The CDR3 spells CASSPSPAASSYEQYF. CDR3 DNA sequence: TGTGCCAGCAGCCCCAGTCCAGCGGCCTCCTCCTACGAGCAGTACTTC.

In its sample, this clone was seen a few times. The chain has TRBV5-1 and TRBJ1-4; D perhaps matches TRBD1 (5 bases). The V and J ends lost 4 bases and 6 bases respectively, with 13 bases between them. From germline, CDR1 is SGHRS and CDR2 YFSETQ. The CDR3 is 14 residues long. The CDR3 reads CASSGAGIDEKLFF. The CDR3 DNA follows: TGCGCCAGCAGCGGGGCAGGGATTGATGAAAAACTGTTTTTT.

This clone was detected only a few times. The V call is TRBV29-1, the J call TRBJ1-1; 12 bases line up with TRBD1. The CDR3 runs 15 residues. Germline V gives CDR1 SQVTM, CDR2 ANQGSEA. V lost 3 bases to trimming and J lost 4 bases; unmatched junction nucleotides: 6. The CDR3 nucleotides read TGCAGCGTTGATGGGACAGGGGGCTGGGGCACTGAAGCTTTCTTT. It translates to CSVDGTGGWGTEAFF. The whole variable domain, filled in from reference TRBV29-1 and TRBJ1-1, reads SAVISQKPSRDICQRGTSLTIQCQVDSQVTMMFWYRQQPGQSLTLIATANQGSEATYESGFVIDKFPISRPNLTFSTLTVSNMSPEDSSIYLCSVDGTGGWGTEAFFGQGTRLTVV.

This clone was seen once. This chain links TRBV28 with TRBJ1-1; D gene ambiguous. This CDR3 comprises 12 residues. V was pared by 6 bases and J by 0 bases, with 5 bases between. Germline lookup yields CDR1 MDHEN and CDR2 SYDVKM. The CDR3 sequence: CASSLMNTEAFF. CDR3 nucleotides: TGTGCCAGCAGCCTTATGAACACTGAAGCTTTCTTT.

This clone was picked up a small number of times. This chain connects TRBV7-9 to TRBJ2-6, with TRBD1 matching 8 bases. Germline CDR1 and CDR2: SEHNR and FQNEAQ (reference sequence). J was trimmed by 0 bases and V by 5 bases; bases with no gene match: 6. CDR3 length: 17 residues. CDR3 residues: CASSPRDRSSGANVLTF. The CDR3, as DNA: TGTGCCAGCAGCCCCCGGGACAGGAGCTCTGGGGCCAACGTCCTGACTTTC.

This clone was seen a handful of times. The rearrangement joins TRBV18 to TRBJ2-3, with D maybe TRBD2 (6 bases). V gave up 1 base and J gave up 0 bases, with 17 bases separating them. Germline assignment: CDR1 KGHSH and CDR2 LQKENI. The CDR3 is 18 amino acids. Here the CDR3 DNA reads TGTGCCAGCTCACCACGAAGGGAGGAACCTTCTAGCACAGATACGCAGTATTTT. Protein sequence: CASSPRREEPSSTDTQYF.

The V call is TRBV5-1, the J call TRBJ2-3, with D unresolved. Germline V gives CDR1 SGHRS, CDR2 YFSETQ. The V end lost 0 bases, the J end lost 3 bases, and 5 bases lay between the germline ends. The CDR3 has 13 residues. The CDR3 sequence is CASSLDLTDTQYF. The CDR3 nucleotides read TGCGCCAGCAGCTTGGACTTAACAGATACGCAGTATTTT.

This clone was observed a handful of times. The chain joins TRBV19 to TRBJ2-6; TRBD1 might be the D (7 bases). The V end was cut by 5 bases, the J end by 4 bases, with 12 bases between. Germline V gene data show CDR1 as LNHDA and CDR2 as SQIVND (reference sequence). The CDR3 covers 15 residues. CDR3: CASSQGGAGANVLTF. The DNA of the CDR3 is TGTGCCAGTAGTCAGGGGGGAGCCGGGGCCAACGTCCTGACTTTC.

This clone was detected a few times. V usage is TRBV5-4 and J usage is TRBJ1-4; no clear D. Germline V gene data show CDR1 as SGHNT and CDR2 as YYREEE (reference sequence). This CDR3 contains 14 residues. With 4 bases removed from V and 4 bases from J, the gap between germline ends came to 11 bases. The CDR3 sequence: CASSQDSYNEKLFF. The CDR3 DNA is TGTGCCAGCAGCCAAGATAGCTATAATGAAAAACTGTTTTTT.

The chain is built from TRBV7-9 and TRBJ2-1; unclear D gene. V lost 6 bases and J 9 bases, leaving 15 bases between the germline ends. The germline gives CDR1 SEHNR, CDR2 FQNEAQ (reference sequence). There are 13 residues in the CDR3. CDR3 DNA: TGTGCCAGCAGGTTTCTTAACGGCGGTGAGCAGTTCTTC. Translation gives CASRFLNGGEQFF.

This clone was seen a handful of times. V is TRBV19 and J is TRBJ2-5, with a weak D call TRBD2 (6 bases). CDR1 and CDR2 from the germline V gene are LNHDA and SQIVND (reference sequence). The ends were cut back, 1 base at V and 4 bases at J, with 16 bases in the middle. There are 16 residues in the CDR3. CDR3: CASSIGYGRIGETQYF. The DNA of the CDR3 is TGTGCCAGTAGTATAGGATACGGGAGAATAGGAGAGACCCAGTACTTC.

This chain connects TRBV19 to TRBJ2-5; D may be TRBD2 (5 bases). V lost 4 bases and J lost 2, with 8 bases in between. Germline V gene lookup returns CDR1 LNHDA and CDR2 SQIVND (reference sequence). CDR3 length: 13 residues. CDR3 nucleotides: TGTGCCAGTAGTAGGACTGGACAAGAGACCCAGTACTTC. Its translation: CASSRTGQETQYF.

The rearrangement joins TRBV7-6 to TRBJ2-1, with unresolved D. V dropped 3 bases and J dropped 3 bases, with 6 bases sitting between them. This CDR3 spans 13 amino acids. The germline V gene has CDR1 SGHVS and CDR2 FNYEAQ. The CDR3 DNA reads TGTGCCAGCAGCTTTACTGTCTACAATGAGCAGTTCTTC. Residues: CASSFTVYNEQFF. Filled out from reference TRBV7-6 and TRBJ2-1, the complete variable domain reads GAGVSQSPRYKVTKRGQDVALRCDPISGHVSLYWYRQALGQGPEFLTYFNYEAQQDKSGLPNDRFSAERPEGSISTLTIQRTEQRDSAMYRCASSFTVYNEQFFGPGTRLTVL.

This clone has a handful of counts. V gene TRBV4-2 combines with J gene TRBJ2-1; 9 nucleotides agree with TRBD2. CDR1 and CDR2 from the germline V gene are LGHNA and YNFKEQ. V dropped 0 bases and J dropped 4; count of bases not matched to a gene: 4. There are 16 residues in the CDR3. CDR3 in amino acids: CASSQESSGAYNEQFF. In DNA form, the CDR3 reads TGTGCCAGCAGCCAAGAATCTAGCGGGGCTTACAATGAGCAGTTCTTC.

CDR3 in DNA: TGTGCCAGCAGCCACAGGGAAAACATTCAGTACTTC. Residues: CASSHRENIQYF. The V gene is TRBV28, the J gene TRBJ2-4, with D possibly matching TRBD1 (6 bases). The V end was cut by 6 bases, the J end by 5 bases, with 8 bases between. CDR1 is MDHEN and CDR2 is SYDVKM in the germline V gene. The CDR3 sequence is 12 residues long.

V and J are TRBV30 and TRBJ1-1; unclear D gene. V was cut by 4 bases and J by 1 base, with 10 bases left in between. This CDR3 has 13 amino acids. The germline gives CDR1 GTSNPN, CDR2 SVGIG (reference sequence). The CDR3 DNA reads as TGTGCCTGGAACCTGAGGGAGAACACTGAAGCTTTCTTT. It yields the protein CAWNLRENTEAFF.